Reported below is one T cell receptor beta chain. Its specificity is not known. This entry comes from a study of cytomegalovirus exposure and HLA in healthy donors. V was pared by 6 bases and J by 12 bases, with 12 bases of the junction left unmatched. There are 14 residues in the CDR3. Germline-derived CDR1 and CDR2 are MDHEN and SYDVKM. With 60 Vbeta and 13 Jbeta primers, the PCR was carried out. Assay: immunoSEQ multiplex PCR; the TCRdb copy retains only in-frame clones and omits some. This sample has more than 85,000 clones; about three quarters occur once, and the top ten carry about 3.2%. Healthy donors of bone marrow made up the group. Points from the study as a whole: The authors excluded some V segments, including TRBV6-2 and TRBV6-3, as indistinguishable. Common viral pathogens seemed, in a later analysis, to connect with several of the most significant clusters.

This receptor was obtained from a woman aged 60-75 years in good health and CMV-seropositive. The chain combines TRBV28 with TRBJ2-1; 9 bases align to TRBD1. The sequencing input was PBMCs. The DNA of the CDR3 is TGTGCCAGCAGCCCGGCGGGACAGGGCTTTTGGCAGTTCTTC. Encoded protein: CASSPAGQGFWQFF.